A selection of T cell receptor beta chains follows, all from one sample in a study of OX40 agonist ivuxolimab in advanced cancers. Generated by immunoSEQ multiplex PCR, the TCRdb table keeps only in-frame clones and is missing some. Of 40,000 or so clones listed, approximately 87% were seen once; the top ten hold around 33%. The starting material was CD4+ or CD8+ T cells sorted from blood, obtained in a trial of the OX40 agonist ivuxolimab. Source of these receptors: an adult with an advanced solid tumor such as melanoma, head and neck, liver or kidney cancer. Both conserved end residues are part of each CDR3. The order of the fields is J gene, D gene, V gene, clone size, CDR3 DNA, CDR3 protein. The D gene is left open where the match is weak. Clone size is given for some rows only: seen once, a few or many times, or a class if the clone is expanded.

TRBJ2-3	-	TRBV9	-	TGTGCCAGCAGCGTAGAAGGAGGCGGGGGCACAGATACGCAGTATTTT	CASSVEGGGGTDTQYF
TRBJ2-1	-	TRBV6-1	-	TGTGCCAGTGGCGTTCAGGAGTACAATGAGCAGTTCTTC	CASGVQEYNEQFF
TRBJ2-1	TRBD2	TRBV2	-	TGTGCCAGCAGTTCCGGCGGGAGGAATGAGCAGTTCTTC	CASSSGGRNEQFF
TRBJ2-1	TRBD2	TRBV18	-	TGTGCCAGCTCACCCGGACTAGCGGGCCCCAATGAGCAGTTCTTC	CASSPGLAGPNEQFF
TRBJ1-5	-	TRBV6-1	-	TGTGCCAGCAGTGAACCGTCAGCCGGCAATCAGCCCCAGCATTTT	CASSEPSAGNQPQHF
TRBJ2-7	TRBD2	TRBV28	-	TGTGCCAGCAGTGCAGAACTAGCGGGGGCCCCCTACGAGCAGTACTTC	CASSAELAGAPYEQYF
TRBJ1-1	-	TRBV7-9	-	TGTGCCAGCAGCTTAGGCACTCTCACTGAAGCTTTCTTT	CASSLGTLTEAFF
TRBJ2-3	-	TRBV4-1	-	TGCGCCAGCAGCCAAGAGCCTAGCGGCACAGATACGCAGTATTTT	CASSQEPSGTDTQYF
TRBJ1-4	-	TRBV6-1	-	TGTGCCAGCAGTGACTGTCCAAGTCTCCTAGTCGACAATGTAAAACTGTTTTTT	CASSDCPSLLVDNVKLFF
TRBJ1-6	TRBD1	TRBV6-5	few	TGTGCCAGCAGTTGGGCGGACAGGGGAAATTCACCCCTCCACTTT	CASSWADRGNSPLHF
TRBJ2-3	TRBD2	TRBV19	-	TGTGCCAGTAGCCCGACGGGACTAGGGGGGACAGATACGCAGTATTTT	CASSPTGLGGTDTQYF
TRBJ2-5	TRBD2	TRBV7-3	-	TGTGCCAGCAGCTTAGGGTTAGCTAGCGGGGCTGGAGAGACCCAGTACTTC	CASSLGLASGAGETQYF
TRBJ2-3	-	TRBV20-1	-	TGCAGTGCTCCGGACGGTGACCTGCAGTATTTT	CSAPDGDLQYF
TRBJ2-5	-	TRBV4-1	-	TGCGCCAGCAGCCAATTTGAGGGACAAGGCAAAGAGACCCAGTACTTC	CASSQFEGQGKETQYF
TRBJ2-2	-	TRBV5-6	-	TGTGCCAGCAGCTTGGTCCCTAGACAAGACGGGGAGCTGTTTTTT	CASSLVPRQDGELFF
TRBJ2-1	TRBD1	TRBV29-1	-	TGCAGCGGCCAACAGGGGGCCTACAATGAGCAGTTCTTC	CSGQQGAYNEQFF
TRBJ2-7	-	TRBV6-5	-	TGTGCCAGCAGTTACTCTCGGGGGTACGAGCAGTACTTC	CASSYSRGYEQYF
TRBJ2-1	-	TRBV5-4	-	TGTGCCAGCAGCTTCCGTCCCAGGAAGCATGAGCAGTTCTTC	CASSFRPRKHEQFF
TRBJ1-2	-	TRBV6-6	-	TGTGCCAGCAGCCCCCGGACGGACTCGGGCTATGGCTACACCTTC	CASSPRTDSGYGYTF
TRBJ1-4	-	TRBV25-1	-	TGTGCCAGCAGTGAGCCGGCCGGCGCAGAAAAACTGTTTTTT	CASSEPAGAEKLFF
TRBJ2-2	TRBD1	TRBV7-6	-	TGTGCCAGCAGCCCAGGGGGCCGGATCACCGGGGAGCTGTTTTTT	CASSPGGRITGELFF
TRBJ2-5	-	TRBV19	once	TGTGCTGCTTCGCCGGGGGGCACAGTAGAGACCCAGTACTTC	CAASPGGTVETQYF
TRBJ2-7	TRBD2	TRBV11-2	-	TGTGCCAGCAGCTTCCCGGGACTAGCGGACTACGAGCAGTACTTC	CASSFPGLADYEQYF
TRBJ2-2	-	TRBV7-2	-	TGTGCCAGCAGCATTGACAACGCGAACACCGGGGAGCTGTTTTTT	CASSIDNANTGELFF
TRBJ1-5	-	TRBV7-3	-	TGTGCCAGCAGCCCACAGGGCGGCCAGCCCCAGCATTTT	CASSPQGGQPQHF
TRBJ2-6	TRBD2	TRBV9	-	TGTGCCAGCAGCGTAGGGCTAGCGGGAGCTGGGGCCAACGTCCTGACTTTC	CASSVGLAGAGANVLTF
TRBJ2-3	TRBD2	TRBV15	-	TGTGCCACCAGCAGAGGGCTAGCGGGTTTCACAGATACGCAGTATTTT	CATSRGLAGFTDTQYF
TRBJ1-1	-	TRBV27	-	TGTGCCAGCAGTTATGAGGGGAGAGACACTGAAGCTTTCTTT	CASSYEGRDTEAFF
TRBJ1-4	-	TRBV6-5	-	TGTGCCAGCAGCTTTGACAGACATAATGAAAAACTGTTTTTT	CASSFDRHNEKLFF
TRBJ2-1	TRBD2	TRBV5-4	once	TGTGCCAGCAGCTTGGGACTAGCGGGGGGGTATGAGCAGTTCTTC	CASSLGLAGGYEQFF
TRBJ2-2	-	TRBV19	-	TGTGCCAGTAAGGTTGGCCGGGGCACCGGGGAGCTGTTTTTT	CASKVGRGTGELFF
TRBJ1-1	-	TRBV2	-	TGTGCCAGCAGCGAAAGAGGGTCGAACACTGAAGCTTTCTTT	CASSERGSNTEAFF
TRBJ2-3	TRBD1	TRBV7-9	-	TGTGCCAGCAACTATGGACAGGAGACAGATACGCAGTATTTT	CASNYGQETDTQYF
TRBJ1-2	TRBD1	TRBV5-6	-	TGTGCCAGCAGGGGTAAGGACAGGCCCTATGGCTACACCTTC	CASRGKDRPYGYTF
TRBJ2-5	TRBD1	TRBV18	-	TGTGCCAGCTCGCCAAAATCCGGGACAGGGCTTGAGACCCAGTACTTC	CASSPKSGTGLETQYF
TRBJ2-1	-	TRBV20-1	-	TGCAGTGCTGACTACTACAATGAGCAGTTCTTC	CSADYYNEQFF
TRBJ2-3	-	TRBV2	-	TGTGCCAGCAATTGGGATAGCACAGATACGCAGTATTTT	CASNWDSTDTQYF
TRBJ2-7	-	TRBV6-1	-	TGTGCCAGCAGTTCGCACTACGAGCAGTACTTC	CASSSHYEQYF
TRBJ2-7	-	TRBV6-5	-	TGTGCCAGCAGTTTAACATGGCAGGGCCGATCCGAGCAGTACTTC	CASSLTWQGRSEQYF
TRBJ1-5	-	TRBV6-5	-	TGTGCCAGCAGACCTGACCCCAATCAGCCCCAGCATTTT	CASRPDPNQPQHF
TRBJ2-1	TRBD2	TRBV4-1	-	TGCGCCAGCAGCCGAGGAGGACTAGCGGACAATGAGCAGTTCTTC	CASSRGGLADNEQFF
TRBJ1-3	-	TRBV15	few	TGTGCCACCAGCAGACCACGTCCTGAAGGAAACACCATATATTTT	CATSRPRPEGNTIYF
TRBJ2-3	-	TRBV2	-	TGTGCCAGCAGTGTGGCGGGGTACACAGATACGCAGTATTTT	CASSVAGYTDTQYF